The 17 T cell receptor beta chains presented below share a single source sample, sequenced in a study of cytomegalovirus exposure and HLA in healthy donors. The PCR ran on 60 Vbeta and 13 Jbeta primers. Sequencing was performed with immunoSEQ multiplex PCR; in TCRdb, only in-frame clones are kept and a portion is missing. The sample lists fewer than 150,000 clones; approximately 80% were seen once. The sample comprised PBMCs. The receptors here all came from a male donor in good health and CMV-seronegative.

The V and J genes are TRBV11-2 and TRBJ1-3, with 8 bases fitting TRBD1. V trimming: 5 bases; J trimming: 0 bases; junction bases outside the gene matches: 9. Looked up from germline, CDR1 is SGHAT and CDR2 is FQNNGV. The length of the CDR3 is 17 residues. The CDR3 region has the DNA TGTGCCAGCAGCAGGACAGGGACCTCGAGCTCTGGAAACACCATATATTTT. Its translation is CASSRTGTSSSGNTIYF. Using reference TRBV11-2 and TRBJ1-3 for the parts outside the CDR3, the full variable domain is EAGVAQSPRYKIIEKRQSVAFWCNPISGHATLYWYQQILGQGPKLLIQFQNNGVVDDSQLPKDRFSAERLKGVDSTLKIQPAKLEDSAVYLCASSRTGTSSSGNTIYFGEGSWLTVV.

This clone was observed once. The chain combines TRBV6-1 with TRBJ2-7; 7 nucleotides align to TRBD2. V gave up 1 base and J gave up 6 bases; unmatched junction bases: 9. The CDR3 spans 15 residues. Looked up from germline, CDR1 is MNHNS and CDR2 is SASEGT. CDR3 region: CASSEVGGGTREQYF. In DNA form, the CDR3 reads TGTGCCAGCAGTGAAGTCGGCGGGGGAACTCGCGAGCAGTACTTC.

V usage is TRBV11-3 and J usage is TRBJ2-7; D unresolved. Trimming shortened V by 3 bases and J by 1 base, and 7 bases separated the two germline ends. The CDR3 contains 13 residues. Germline lookup yields CDR1 SGHNT and CDR2 YENEEA. The CDR3 DNA sequence: TGTGCCAGCAGCTTCGACTTTTCCTACGAGCAGTACTTC. This encodes CASSFDFSYEQYF.

The chain uses TRBV4-1 and TRBJ2-7; 7 bases fit TRBD1. V lost 2 bases and J lost 2; bases outside the gene matches: 9. The CDR3 loop spans 16 amino acids. Germline CDR1 reads MGHRA; CDR2 reads YSYEKL. This CDR3 is CASSQTPGQPPYEQYF. As DNA, the CDR3 is TGCGCCAGCAGCCAAACCCCGGGACAGCCCCCCTACGAGCAGTACTTC.

In DNA form, the CDR3 reads TGTGCCAGTACCCTTCTAGCGGGGGGTGATACCGGGGAGCTGTTTTTT. Translation gives CASTLLAGGDTGELFF. This chain links TRBV19 with TRBJ2-2, with 11 bases matching TRBD2. Germline V gene lookup returns CDR1 LNHDA and CDR2 SQIVND (reference sequence). This CDR3 is built from 16 residues. Germline trimming cut 7 bases from V and 5 bases from J; bases unmatched to any gene: 9.

The CDR3 protein is CASSPTGTGELFF. CDR3 nucleotide sequence: TGCGCCAGCAGCCCCACGGGGACCGGGGAGCTGTTTTTT. The gene calls are TRBV5-1 and TRBJ2-2, with D maybe TRBD2 (5 bases). There are 13 residues in the CDR3. The V end lost 4 bases, the J end lost 5 bases, and 9 bases lay between the germline ends. Germline CDR1 SGHRS, CDR2 YFSETQ.

The chain carries TRBV6-1 and TRBJ1-1; 8 nucleotides line up with TRBD1. This CDR3 comprises 13 residues. V lost 7 bases and J lost 9; bases outside the gene matches: 10. Germline V lookup: CDR1 MNHNS, CDR2 SASEGT. The CDR3 DNA sequence: TGTGCCAGCAACCTAGACAGGGGCGGGAAAGCTTTCTTT. The encoded protein is CASNLDRGGKAFF.

The genes are TRBV4-3 and TRBJ1-6; D may be TRBD1 (5 bases). V shed 0 bases and J shed 6 bases, with 15 bases lying between them. This CDR3 has 17 amino acids. From germline, CDR1 is LGHNA and CDR2 YSLEER. CDR3: CASSQDSGGWGNSPLHF. Here the CDR3 DNA reads TGCGCCAGCAGCCAAGATTCCGGGGGATGGGGTAATTCACCCCTCCACTTT.

This sequence joins TRBV6-5 and TRBJ1-4; TRBD1 aligns across 7 bases. The junction had 14 bases not matched to a gene; V was cut back by 5 bases and J by 17 bases. The V gene's germline CDR1 is MNHEY and CDR2 SVGAGI. This CDR3 contains 13 residues. The CDR3 region has the DNA TGTGCCAGCAGTGTCGGCGCCCGGGACAGAAAATTTTTT. This encodes CASSVGARDRKFF.

V is TRBV10-1 and J is TRBJ1-2; no definite D call. Germline CDR1 WNHNN, CDR2 SYGVQD (reference sequence). The CDR3 length is 15 residues. Trimming cost V 10 bases and J 4 bases, with 22 bases left between them. In nucleotides, the CDR3 is TGCGCCACAGTACCCCCGCAGGCCTTTAGCTATGGCTACACCTTC. Residues: CATVPPQAFSYGYTF.

This chain uses TRBV20-1 with TRBJ1-6; D call uncertain. The V and J ends lost 5 bases and 12 bases respectively, with 11 bases between them. CDR1 is DFQATT and CDR2 is SNEGSKA in the germline V gene (reference sequence). This CDR3 contains 11 residues. The DNA of the CDR3 is TGCAGTGCTTCAGGACGGGGACCCCTCCACTTT. It specifies CSASGRGPLHF.

V is TRBV5-1 and J is TRBJ1-1, with 9 bases identical to TRBD1. The CDR3 contains 14 residues. J was trimmed by 8 bases and V by 4 bases; bases with no gene match: 9. CDR1 is SGHRS and CDR2 is YFSETQ in the germline V gene. CDR3 sequence: CASSPGTGSAEAFF. The DNA for the CDR3 is TGCGCCAGCAGCCCAGGGACAGGGTCTGCGGAAGCTTTCTTT.

As DNA, the CDR3 is TGTGCCAGCTCACCTCCGGGACTACGGTACGAGCAGTACTTC. Its translation is CASSPPGLRYEQYF. V gene TRBV18 combines with J gene TRBJ2-7, with TRBD2 matching 7 bases. Germline trimming cut 3 bases from V and 4 bases from J; bases unmatched to any gene: 6. In germline, CDR1 is KGHSH, CDR2 LQKENI. The CDR3 covers 14 residues.

The chain employs TRBV2 and TRBJ1-2; D uncertain. Trimming left V 6 bases short and J 4 bases short, with 18 bases between. Per germline, CDR1 SNHLY and CDR2 FYNNEI. This CDR3 region has 15 residues. This CDR3 is CASSLGSGMGYGYTF. The CDR3 region has the DNA TGTGCCAGCAGCCTTGGCTCGGGGATGGGCTATGGCTACACCTTC.

The chain joins TRBV7-9 to TRBJ2-5, with D possibly being TRBD1 (6 bases). TRBJ2-7 matches the DNA end more closely, so the J call is doubtful. The germline V gene encodes CDR1 SEHNR and CDR2 FQNEAQ (reference sequence). The CDR3 is 14 residues long. The CDR3 sequence is CASSLGQGSDEQYF. The CDR3 DNA is TGTGCCAGCAGCTTAGGGCAGGGGAGCGACGAGCAGTACTTC.

The rearrangement joins TRBV18 to TRBJ2-5, with 9 bases identical to TRBD2. This CDR3 has 13 residues. CDR1 is KGHSH and CDR2 is LQKENI in the germline V gene. The J segment lost 5 bases and the V segment lost 5 bases, leaving 3 bases of the junction unmatched. CDR3 sequence: CASSVGLAETQYF. For the CDR3, the DNA is TGTGCCAGCTCAGTCGGACTAGCGGAGACCCAGTACTTC.

This clone was detected a few times. The J gene is TRBJ1-1, the V gene TRBV5-6; no firm D call. Trimming removed 0 bases from V and 5 bases from J, with 8 bases in between. CDR3 length equals 13 residues. Germline lookup yields CDR1 SGHDT and CDR2 YYEEEE. CDR3 in DNA: TGTGCCAGCAGCTTGGCGGCGGGTACTGAAGCTTTCTTT. It codes for CASSLAAGTEAFF.